The clone carrying this T cell receptor beta chain was seen repeatedly, ten times or more. V was clipped by 6 bases and J by 6 bases, with 20 bases between them. This CDR3 comprises 15 residues. Germline values: CDR1 LGHNT, CDR2 FRNRAP. This sample was included in a study of tumor-infiltrating lymphocytes in primary liver carcinoma. They got blood RNA out of unsorted whole blood and also pulled out germline DNA. With about 470 ng total RNA as template and a constant-region primer, TCR beta cDNA was made. Modified slightly, ARM-PCR produced TCR beta libraries over three nested multiplex PCR rounds. In the first two PCR rounds, TRBV1-TRBV30 forward primers were paired with a C-beta reverse primer, and each round lasted around 10 cycles. From the multiplex PCR reads, TCRdb called clonotypes with MiXCR, one entry per CDR3 protein. The repertoire includes about 310,000 distinct CDR3 sequences, roughly 60% of them detected once, and about 17% sits in the top ten.

J is TRBJ1-1 and V is TRBV12-5; D may be TRBD1 (5 bases). This clonotype was obtained from a woman aged 30 to 39 with primary liver carcinoma and hepatitis B virus infection. The sequenced sample consisted of peripheral blood. The DNA for the CDR3 is TGTGCTAGTGGACCGGGGGGGGGAGAAAGCTCTGAAGCTTTCTTT. Residues: CASGPGGGESSEAFF.